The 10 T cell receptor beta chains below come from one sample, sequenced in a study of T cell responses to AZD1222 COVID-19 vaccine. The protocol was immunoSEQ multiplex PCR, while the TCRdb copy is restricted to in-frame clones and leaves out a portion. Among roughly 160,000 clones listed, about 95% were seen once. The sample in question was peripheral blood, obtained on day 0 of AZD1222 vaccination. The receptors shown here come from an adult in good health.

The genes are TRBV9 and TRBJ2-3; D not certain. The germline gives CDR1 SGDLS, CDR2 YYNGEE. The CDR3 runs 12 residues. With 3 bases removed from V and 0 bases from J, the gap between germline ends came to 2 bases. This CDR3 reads CASSASTDTQYF. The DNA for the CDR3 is TGTGCCAGCAGCGCGAGCACAGATACGCAGTATTTT.

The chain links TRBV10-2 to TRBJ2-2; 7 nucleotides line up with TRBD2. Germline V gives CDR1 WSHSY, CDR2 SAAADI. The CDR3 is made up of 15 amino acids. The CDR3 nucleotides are TGCGTCACAACGGGACTACCCCAGAACACCGGGGAGCTGTTTTTT. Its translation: CVTTGLPQNTGELFF.

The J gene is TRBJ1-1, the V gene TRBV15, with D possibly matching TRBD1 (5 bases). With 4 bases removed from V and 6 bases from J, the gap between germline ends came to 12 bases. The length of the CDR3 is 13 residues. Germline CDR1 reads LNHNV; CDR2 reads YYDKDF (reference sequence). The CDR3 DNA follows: TGTGCCACCAGCACAGGGCCGGGGGCTGAAGCTTTCTTT. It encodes CATSTGPGAEAFF.

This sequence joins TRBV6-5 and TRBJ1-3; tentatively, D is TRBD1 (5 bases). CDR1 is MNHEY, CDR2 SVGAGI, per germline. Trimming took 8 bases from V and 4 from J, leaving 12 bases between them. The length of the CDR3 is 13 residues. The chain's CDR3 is CASLPGGGNTIYF. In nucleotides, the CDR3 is TGTGCCAGCCTTCCTGGGGGAGGAAACACCATATATTTT.

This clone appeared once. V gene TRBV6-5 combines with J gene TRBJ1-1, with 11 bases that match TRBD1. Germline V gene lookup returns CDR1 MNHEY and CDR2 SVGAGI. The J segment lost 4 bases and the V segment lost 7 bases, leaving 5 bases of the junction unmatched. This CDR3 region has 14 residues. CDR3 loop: CASTWGTGGTEAFF. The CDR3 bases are TGTGCCAGCACATGGGGGACAGGGGGCACTGAAGCTTTCTTT.

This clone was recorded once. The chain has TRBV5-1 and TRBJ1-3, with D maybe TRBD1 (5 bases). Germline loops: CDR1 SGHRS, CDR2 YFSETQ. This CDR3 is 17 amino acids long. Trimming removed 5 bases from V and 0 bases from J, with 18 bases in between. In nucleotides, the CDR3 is TGCGCCAGCAGTCCTTTGGGTGGGACTCCCTCTGGAAACACCATATATTTT. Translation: CASSPLGGTPSGNTIYF.

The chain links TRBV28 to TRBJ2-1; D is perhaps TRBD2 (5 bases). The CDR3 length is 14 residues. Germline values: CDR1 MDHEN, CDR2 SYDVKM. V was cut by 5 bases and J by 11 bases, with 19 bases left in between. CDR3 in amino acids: CASSPPGGLGKQFF. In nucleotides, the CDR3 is TGTGCCAGCAGTCCCCCAGGCGGACTTGGGAAGCAGTTCTTC. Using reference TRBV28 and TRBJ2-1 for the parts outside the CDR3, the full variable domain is DVKVTQSSRYLVKRTGEKVFLECVQDMDHENMFWYRQDPGLGLRLIYFSYDVKMKEKGDIPEGYSVSREKKERFSLILESASTNQTSMYLCASSPPGGLGKQFFGPGTRLTVL.

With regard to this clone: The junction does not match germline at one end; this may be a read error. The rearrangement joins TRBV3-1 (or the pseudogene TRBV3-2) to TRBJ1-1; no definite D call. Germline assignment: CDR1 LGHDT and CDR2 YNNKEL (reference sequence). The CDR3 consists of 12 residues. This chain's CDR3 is CASSQGNSEAFF. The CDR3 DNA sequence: TGTGCCAGCAGCCAAGGGAACAGTGAAGCTTTCTTT.

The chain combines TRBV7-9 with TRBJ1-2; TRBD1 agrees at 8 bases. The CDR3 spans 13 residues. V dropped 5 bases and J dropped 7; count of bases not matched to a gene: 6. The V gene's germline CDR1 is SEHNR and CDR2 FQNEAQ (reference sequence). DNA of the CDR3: TGTGCCAGCAGCGTACAGGGGGGAGGTGGCTACACCTTC. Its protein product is CASSVQGGGGYTF.

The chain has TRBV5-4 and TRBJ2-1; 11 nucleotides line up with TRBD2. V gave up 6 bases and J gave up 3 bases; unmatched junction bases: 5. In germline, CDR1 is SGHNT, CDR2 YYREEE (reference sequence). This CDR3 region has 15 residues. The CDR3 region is CASTAGTSGYNEQFF. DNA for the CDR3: TGTGCCAGCACCGCCGGGACTAGCGGCTACAATGAGCAGTTCTTC. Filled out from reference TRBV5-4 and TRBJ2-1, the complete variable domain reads ETGVTQSPTHLIKTRGQQVTLRCSSQSGHNTVSWYQQALGQGPQFIFQYYREEENGRGNFPPRFSGLQFPNYSSELNVNALELDDSALYLCASTAGTSGYNEQFFGPGTRLTVL.